This is a list of T cell receptor beta chains from one sample in a study of technical replicates of blood from several donors. Only in-frame clones appear in the TCRdb table, and some are missing; sequencing was by immunoSEQ multiplex PCR. The sample gives roughly 79,000 clones, around four fifths of which show up once; roughly 4% is in the top ten. Sequencing was done on a sample of PBMCs. The receptors here all came from a human donor in good health. Some clones in this sample may be carry-over from other donors' samples. Both conserved end residues are part of each CDR3. A D gene is named only where the DNA matches it firmly. Clone sizes are given selectively: once, few, many, or a class where the clone is expanded.

j_gene: TRBJ1-1
v_gene: TRBV30
d_gene: NA
abundance: NA
CDR3aa: CAWSVGGDTEAFF
CDR3nt: TGTGCCTGGAGTGTAGGGGGGGACACTGAAGCTTTCTTT

j_gene: TRBJ2-5
v_gene: TRBV4-1
d_gene: TRBD2
abundance: once
CDR3aa: CASSQVVDTGRGDPRGTQYF
CDR3nt: TGCGCCAGCAGCCAAGTAGTCGATACGGGTCGGGGGGACCCACGAGGGACCCAGTACTTC

j_gene: TRBJ1-5
v_gene: TRBV19
d_gene: NA
abundance: NA
CDR3aa: CASSPGLGQPQHF
CDR3nt: TGTGCCAGTAGTCCGGGGTTGGGTCAGCCCCAGCATTTT

j_gene: TRBJ2-5
v_gene: TRBV6-1
d_gene: NA
abundance: NA
CDR3aa: CASSEGVVVETQYF
CDR3nt: TGTGCCAGCAGTGAAGGAGTAGTTGTGGAGACCCAGTACTTC

j_gene: TRBJ1-2
v_gene: TRBV7-3
d_gene: NA
abundance: NA
CDR3aa: CASSPPHRVPYGYTF
CDR3nt: TGTGCCAGCAGCCCCCCTCACAGGGTTCCTTATGGCTACACCTTC

j_gene: TRBJ1-2
v_gene: TRBV5-1
d_gene: NA
abundance: NA
CDR3aa: CASSLEGISNYGYTF
CDR3nt: TGCGCCAGCAGCCTAGAGGGAATCTCCAACTATGGCTACACCTTC

j_gene: TRBJ2-3
v_gene: TRBV6-4
d_gene: NA
abundance: NA
CDR3aa: CASSEVRTGSDTQYF
CDR3nt: TGTGCCAGCAGTGAGGTCCGAACGGGGTCAGATACGCAGTATTTT

j_gene: TRBJ2-5
v_gene: TRBV7-2
d_gene: NA
abundance: NA
CDR3aa: CASSPPAGRETQYF
CDR3nt: TGTGCCAGCAGCCCCCCGGCAGGGCGAGAGACCCAGTACTTC

j_gene: TRBJ2-2
v_gene: TRBV4-3
d_gene: NA
abundance: NA
CDR3aa: CASSPDQLIRAGELFF
CDR3nt: TGCGCCAGCAGCCCCGATCAACTTATAAGAGCCGGGGAGCTGTTTTTT

j_gene: TRBJ2-1
v_gene: TRBV11-1
d_gene: TRBD1
abundance: NA
CDR3aa: CASSSDRDSEQFF
CDR3nt: TGTGCCAGCAGCTCCGACAGGGACAGTGAGCAGTTCTTC

j_gene: TRBJ1-2
v_gene: TRBV7-2
d_gene: NA
abundance: few
CDR3aa: CASSPRQGGGYTF
CDR3nt: TGTGCCAGCAGCCCTAGGCAGGGCGGCGGCTACACCTTC

j_gene: TRBJ1-5
v_gene: TRBV15
d_gene: NA
abundance: NA
CDR3aa: CATSRALNQPQHF
CDR3nt: TGTGCCACCAGCAGAGCGCTAAATCAGCCCCAGCATTTT

j_gene: TRBJ2-4
v_gene: TRBV10-2
d_gene: TRBD1
abundance: NA
CDR3aa: CASSESTGGLGNIQYF
CDR3nt: TGCGCCAGCAGTGAGTCGACAGGGGGTCTTGGAAACATTCAGTACTTC

j_gene: TRBJ2-6
v_gene: TRBV15
d_gene: NA
abundance: NA
CDR3aa: CATSRGRAGANVLTF
CDR3nt: TGTGCCACCAGCAGAGGTCGGGCTGGGGCCAACGTCCTGACTTTC

j_gene: TRBJ2-3
v_gene: TRBV12-5
d_gene: NA
abundance: NA
CDR3aa: CATSPLGPDTQYF
CDR3nt: TGTGCTACGTCCCCCCTGGGCCCAGATACGCAGTATTTT

j_gene: TRBJ1-1
v_gene: TRBV10-3
d_gene: NA
abundance: NA
CDR3aa: CAISSFGGENTEAFF
CDR3nt: TGTGCCATCAGTAGTTTTGGGGGCGAGAACACTGAAGCTTTCTTT

j_gene: TRBJ1-1
v_gene: TRBV6-6
d_gene: TRBD1
abundance: NA
CDR3aa: CASSFLQGGRTEAFF
CDR3nt: TGTGCCAGCAGTTTTTTACAGGGGGGACGGACTGAAGCTTTCTTT

j_gene: TRBJ1-1
v_gene: TRBV10-3
d_gene: NA
abundance: NA
CDR3aa: CAIKRGPNTEAFF
CDR3nt: TGTGCCATCAAGCGGGGTCCGAACACTGAAGCTTTCTTT

j_gene: TRBJ2-7
v_gene: TRBV10-1
d_gene: TRBD2
abundance: few
CDR3aa: CARGETSGYEQYF
CDR3nt: TGCGCCAGAGGGGAGACTAGCGGCTACGAGCAGTACTTC

j_gene: TRBJ1-2
v_gene: TRBV4-3
d_gene: TRBD1
abundance: NA
CDR3aa: CASSPRTGGAFYGYTF
CDR3nt: TGCGCCAGCAGCCCTCGAACAGGGGGCGCTTTCTATGGCTACACCTTC

j_gene: TRBJ2-1
v_gene: TRBV7-3
d_gene: NA
abundance: NA
CDR3aa: CASSFTNYNEQFF
CDR3nt: TGTGCCAGCAGCTTCACTAACTACAATGAGCAGTTCTTC

j_gene: TRBJ2-5
v_gene: TRBV5-1
d_gene: TRBD2
abundance: NA
CDR3aa: CASSLVGSGGVYQETQYF
CDR3nt: TGCGCCAGCAGCTTGGTGGGTAGCGGGGGGGTGTACCAAGAGACCCAGTACTTC

j_gene: TRBJ1-5
v_gene: TRBV5-6
d_gene: NA
abundance: NA
CDR3aa: CASSSDRPLYQPQHF
CDR3nt: TGTGCCAGCAGCTCTGACAGGCCACTCTATCAGCCCCAGCATTTT

j_gene: TRBJ2-7
v_gene: TRBV30
d_gene: TRBD2
abundance: NA
CDR3aa: CAWSGQIPGLAGGGEQYF
CDR3nt: TGTGCCTGGAGTGGCCAAATTCCGGGACTAGCGGGAGGTGGCGAGCAGTACTTC

j_gene: TRBJ2-5
v_gene: TRBV18
d_gene: TRBD2
abundance: NA
CDR3aa: CASSPGTSGTGTQYF
CDR3nt: TGTGCCAGCTCACCCGGGACTAGCGGGACGGGGACCCAGTACTTC

j_gene: TRBJ2-5
v_gene: TRBV19
d_gene: NA
abundance: NA
CDR3aa: CASSIAGQFRETQYF
CDR3nt: TGTGCCAGTAGTATAGCCGGACAGTTTCGGGAGACCCAGTACTTC

j_gene: TRBJ1-4
v_gene: TRBV11-1
d_gene: NA
abundance: NA
CDR3aa: CASSLRGDDEKLFF
CDR3nt: TGTGCCAGCAGCTTGCGGGGGGATGATGAAAAACTGTTTTTT

j_gene: TRBJ1-5
v_gene: TRBV4-2
d_gene: NA
abundance: few
CDR3aa: CASSQERVGQPQHF
CDR3nt: TGTGCCAGCAGCCAAGAGAGGGTAGGTCAGCCCCAGCATTTT

j_gene: TRBJ1-2
v_gene: TRBV15
d_gene: NA
abundance: NA
CDR3aa: CATSTRTANYGYTF
CDR3nt: TGTGCCACCAGCACCCGGACAGCTAACTATGGCTACACCTTC

j_gene: TRBJ2-5
v_gene: TRBV9
d_gene: NA
abundance: NA
CDR3aa: CASSTPEEYSETQYF
CDR3nt: TGTGCCAGCAGCACACCCGAGGAGTATTCGGAGACCCAGTACTTC

j_gene: TRBJ2-1
v_gene: TRBV9
d_gene: TRBD2
abundance: NA
CDR3aa: CASAPASGLYNEQFF
CDR3nt: TGTGCCAGCGCTCCCGCTAGCGGACTCTACAATGAGCAGTTCTTC

j_gene: TRBJ2-4
v_gene: TRBV30
d_gene: NA
abundance: NA
CDR3aa: CAWSVQGSIQYF
CDR3nt: TGTGCCTGGAGTGTGCAGGGGTCCATTCAGTACTTC

j_gene: TRBJ1-1
v_gene: TRBV9
d_gene: NA
abundance: few
CDR3aa: CASSPTHKNTEAFF
CDR3nt: TGTGCCAGCAGTCCGACACATAAAAACACTGAAGCTTTCTTT

j_gene: TRBJ2-3
v_gene: TRBV5-1
d_gene: TRBD2
abundance: NA
CDR3aa: CASSRLAGGGNTDTQYF
CDR3nt: TGCGCCAGCAGCCGACTAGCGGGAGGGGGGAACACAGATACGCAGTATTTT

j_gene: TRBJ1-3
v_gene: TRBV5-8
d_gene: NA
abundance: NA
CDR3aa: CASSLSPSSGNTIYF
CDR3nt: TGTGCCAGCAGCCTATCCCCCTCCTCGGGAAACACCATATATTTT

j_gene: TRBJ2-1
v_gene: TRBV5-1
d_gene: NA
abundance: NA
CDR3aa: CASRTSYNEQFF
CDR3nt: TGCGCCAGCCGGACAAGCTACAATGAGCAGTTCTTC

j_gene: TRBJ2-5
v_gene: TRBV7-2
d_gene: NA
abundance: once
CDR3aa: CASPRRSRGETQYF
CDR3nt: TGTGCCAGCCCGCGGCGGTCCCGCGGGGAGACCCAGTACTTC

j_gene: TRBJ1-2
v_gene: TRBV5-6
d_gene: NA
abundance: NA
CDR3aa: CASSPPTHYGYTF
CDR3nt: TGTGCCAGCAGCCCACCCACTCACTATGGCTACACCTTC